The 27 T cell receptor beta chains below all came from one sample that was sequenced in a study of shared clonotypes between healthy human individuals. Terminally differentiated effector memory CD45RA+ cells were left out of the naive CD8 fraction, which was CD45RO-negative and positively selected for CCR7. Repertoires were generated with immunoSEQ multiplex PCR, while TCRdb's copy carries only in-frame clones and drops some. This sample carries a few hundred thousand clones, around 95% of them seen once, and the ten largest clones take 0.11%. Sequencing used naive CD8+ T cells sorted from blood. The receptor source for this set is a woman between 25 and 40 years old in good health.

The chain uses TRBV7-9 and TRBJ2-7, with D possibly being TRBD2 (5 bases). The V end was cut by 5 bases, the J end by 3 bases, with 17 bases between. Germline CDR1 is SEHNR and CDR2 is FQNEAQ (reference sequence). There are 15 residues in the CDR3. CDR3 nucleotides: TGTGCCAGCAGCGCGAGTCCTAGCCCCCACTACGAGCAGTACTTC. Its protein product is CASSASPSPHYEQYF.

V usage is TRBV28 and J usage is TRBJ2-3; weak D call: TRBD2 (5 bases). CDR1 is MDHEN, CDR2 SYDVKM, per germline. CDR3 size: 19 residues. V gave up 1 base and J gave up 0 bases, with 20 bases separating them. CDR3 sequence reads: CASSLLLSGYMASTDTQYF. The CDR3 region has the DNA TGTGCCAGCAGTTTATTGTTAAGCGGCTACATGGCTAGCACAGATACGCAGTATTTT.

The chain is built from TRBV19 and TRBJ2-1, with 8 bases lining up with TRBD2. Unmatched junction bases numbered 8, after V lost 7 bases and J lost 0 bases. Germline CDR1 LNHDA, CDR2 SQIVND (reference sequence). The CDR3 has 16 residues. The CDR3: CASTPVAGSSYNEQFF. The CDR3 DNA follows: TGTGCCAGTACCCCGGTAGCGGGAAGCTCCTACAATGAGCAGTTCTTC. Filled out from reference TRBV19 and TRBJ2-1, the complete variable domain reads DGGITQSPKYLFRKEGQNVTLSCEQNLNHDAMYWYRQDPGQGLRLIYYSQIVNDFQKGDIAEGYSVSREKKESFPLTVTSAQKNPTAFYLCASTPVAGSSYNEQFFGPGTRLTVL.

Remarks on this clone: The limits of the CDR3 on the DNA are not certain, so only TCRdb's listed CDR3 is given. CDR3 amino acids: CASSLVFLSWDVSNQPQHF. The V and J genes are TRBV11-2 and TRBJ1-5. The CDR3 spans 19 residues, counting both ends. Germline lookup yields CDR1 SGHAT and CDR2 FQNNGV.

The chain carries TRBV6-5 and TRBJ2-7, with D perhaps given as TRBD1 or TRBD2 (5 bases each). V was pared by 7 bases and J by 2 bases, with 15 bases between. Germline CDR1 and CDR2: MNHEY and SVGAGI. The CDR3 length is 14 residues. CDR3 sequence (DNA): TGTGCCAGCACCGGGGCCGGTAGTCCCTACGAGCAGTACTTC. Protein product: CASTGAGSPYEQYF.

The rearrangement joins TRBV11-2 to TRBJ2-5; D not certain. The J call may not be correct, given that the DNA end is closer to TRBJ2-7. This CDR3 has 12 residues. Germline CDR1 is SGHAT and CDR2 is FQNNGV. The CDR3 region has the DNA TGTGCCAGCAGCTTAGGCTCCTACGAGCAGTACTTC. Amino acids: CASSLGSYEQYF.

Only one count was recorded for this clone. V is TRBV7-3 and J is TRBJ2-5, with TRBD2 matching over 12 bases. There are 15 residues in the CDR3. Germline V gives CDR1 SGHTA, CDR2 FQGTGA. V was clipped by 4 bases and J by 4 bases; unmatched bases: 4. The CDR3 nucleotides are TGTGCCAGCAGCTCCTTGGGACTAGCGGGAGAGACCCAGTACTTC. Protein: CASSSLGLAGETQYF.

A remark on this clone: Other DNA variants within this sample encode the same CDR3. Here the CDR3 DNA reads TGCGCCAGCAGCCTTAGCACAGATACGCAGTATTTT. Amino acids: CASSLSTDTQYF. The J gene is TRBJ2-3, the V gene TRBV4-1; D is undetermined. The CDR3 runs to 12 residues. CDR1 is MGHRA and CDR2 is YSYEKL in the germline V gene. The V gene lost 4 bases and the J gene lost 0 bases, with 2 bases spanning the gap.

V gene TRBV6-5 combines with J gene TRBJ2-1, with 11 bases fitting TRBD2. The CDR3 is 15 residues long. The V gene end was trimmed by 6 bases and the J gene end by 9 bases; junction bases not matched to a gene: 10. Germline lookup yields CDR1 MNHEY and CDR2 SVGAGI. Here the CDR3 reads CASSYGGSGRGEQFF. For the CDR3, the DNA is TGTGCCAGCAGCTACGGGGGTAGCGGGAGGGGTGAGCAGTTCTTC.

Only one count was recorded for this clone. The genes are TRBV7-9 and TRBJ2-5, with 7 positions matching TRBD1. The V gene's germline CDR1 is SEHNR and CDR2 FQNEAQ (reference sequence). The CDR3 length is 14 residues. V gave up 4 bases and J gave up 5 bases; unmatched junction bases: 7. The chain's CDR3 is CASSSTGALETQYF. CDR3 nucleotide sequence: TGTGCCAGCAGCTCTACAGGGGCCCTGGAGACCCAGTACTTC.

The chain uses TRBV27 and TRBJ1-2; 9 nucleotides align to TRBD1. The germline CDR1 and CDR2 sequences are MNHEY and SMNVEV (reference sequence). CDR3 length equals 13 residues. The V gene end was trimmed by 7 bases and the J gene end by 7 bases; junction bases not matched to a gene: 7. The CDR3 DNA follows: TGTGCCAGCACCCCCGGGACAGGGTTTGGCTACACCTTC. Residues: CASTPGTGFGYTF.

V gene TRBV2 combines with J gene TRBJ1-1; TRBD1 is a possible D gene (5 bases). The CDR3 contains 15 residues. CDR1 and CDR2 from the germline V gene are SNHLY and FYNNEI. The V and J ends lost 4 bases and 3 bases respectively, with 15 bases between them. The CDR3 sequence: CASSAQYGRDTEAFF. CDR3 coding DNA: TGTGCCAGCAGTGCTCAGTATGGCAGGGACACTGAAGCTTTCTTT.

V is TRBV4-1 and J is TRBJ2-2; perhaps TRBD2 as D (6 bases). Germline CDR1 MGHRA, CDR2 YSYEKL. The V end was cut by 1 base, the J end by 6 bases, with 12 bases between. The CDR3 has 15 residues. In DNA form, the CDR3 reads TGCGCCAGCAGCCAAGTTCCAGCGGGTTCCGGGGAGCTGTTTTTT. The encoded protein is CASSQVPAGSGELFF.

Regarding this clone: The missing conserved phenylalanine or tryptophan at the end of this CDR3 makes a read error likely. No DNA is shown, since the ends of the CDR3 on it are uncertain; the CDR3 is the one TCRdb lists. This sequence joins TRBV5-6 and TRBJ1-1. The CDR3 region is 12 residues in length, termini included. In germline, CDR1 is SGHDT, CDR2 YYEEEE. CDR3 loop: CASSFGGNLLIV.

V and J are TRBV19 and TRBJ1-1; D is ambiguous. The V and J ends lost 8 bases and 0 bases respectively, with 10 bases between them. The CDR3 runs to 13 residues. The V gene's germline CDR1 is LNHDA and CDR2 SQIVND (reference sequence). This CDR3 is CASDEGLNTEAFF. The CDR3, as DNA: TGTGCCAGTGACGAGGGTTTGAACACTGAAGCTTTCTTT. Combining the CDR3 with reference TRBV19 and TRBJ1-1 gives the whole variable domain DGGITQSPKYLFRKEGQNVTLSCEQNLNHDAMYWYRQDPGQGLRLIYYSQIVNDFQKGDIAEGYSVSREKKESFPLTVTSAQKNPTAFYLCASDEGLNTEAFFGQGTRLTVV.

This clone was observed a handful of times. The V and J genes are TRBV5-6 and TRBJ1-1; no firm D call. CDR3 length: 11 amino acids. Per germline, CDR1 SGHDT and CDR2 YYEEEE. The ends were cut back, 0 bases at V and 7 bases at J, with 4 bases in the middle. The CDR3 sequence is CASSLAGEAFF. CDR3 sequence (DNA): TGTGCCAGCAGCTTGGCGGGTGAAGCTTTCTTT.

This chain links TRBV14 with TRBJ1-1; D is uncertain. Germline loops: CDR1 SGHDN, CDR2 FVKESK. Deletions cut 4 bases from V and 6 bases from J, with 0 bases between. This CDR3 is 9 amino acids long. The CDR3 bases are TGTGCCAGCAGCCCTGAAGCTTTCTTT. It yields the protein CASSPEAFF.

The J gene is TRBJ1-5, the V gene TRBV27; D ambiguous. The CDR3 loop spans 14 amino acids. The germline V and J ends were trimmed by 6 bases and 2 bases, with 11 bases remaining between them. Germline V CDR1 and CDR2: MNHEY, SMNVEV (reference sequence). CDR3 residues: CASSPGSRNQPQHF. CDR3 in DNA: TGTGCCAGCAGCCCCGGCAGCCGCAATCAGCCCCAGCATTTT.

The genes are TRBV27 and TRBJ2-3; D is uncertain. CDR1 and CDR2 (germline): MNHEY, SMNVEV (reference sequence). V lost 1 base, J lost 3 bases, and 11 bases lay in between. The CDR3 runs 15 residues. CDR3 in DNA: TGTGCCAGCAGTTTATTTGCGGTACTTACAGATACGCAGTATTTT. The encoded protein is CASSLFAVLTDTQYF.

V usage is TRBV19 and J usage is TRBJ1-1; D might be TRBD1 (6 bases). V lost 8 bases and J 6 bases, leaving 16 bases between the germline ends. Germline V gene data show CDR1 as LNHDA and CDR2 as SQIVND (reference sequence). This CDR3 contains 13 residues. The CDR3 protein is CASQEGGSSEAFF. CDR3 DNA: TGTGCCAGTCAGGAGGGGGGGAGTTCTGAAGCTTTCTTT.

V usage is TRBV6-4 and J usage is TRBJ2-7; TRBD2 is a possible D gene (6 bases). This CDR3 has 15 residues. Per the germline V gene, CDR1 is MRHNA and CDR2 is SNTAGT. V was clipped by 3 bases and J by 0 bases, with 12 bases between them. CDR3 in DNA: TGTGCCAGCAGTGAAGGGGCGGGACCCTCCTACGAGCAGTACTTC. Its translation: CASSEGAGPSYEQYF.

The chain employs TRBV15 and TRBJ2-7; TRBD1 is a possible D gene (5 bases). V gave up 2 bases and J gave up 4 bases, with 12 bases separating them. CDR1 is LNHNV and CDR2 is YYDKDF in the germline V gene (reference sequence). The CDR3 loop spans 14 amino acids. CDR3 bases: TGTGCCACCAGCAGACAGGGTTCGGGTTACGAGCAGTACTTC. Amino acids: CATSRQGSGYEQYF.

This chain connects TRBV6-1 to TRBJ2-1, with a possible D match to TRBD2 (5 bases). The CDR3 sequence is 17 residues long. Germline V lookup: CDR1 MNHNS, CDR2 SASEGT. Trimming left V 3 bases short and J 5 bases short, with 20 bases between. The CDR3, as DNA: TGTGCCAGCAGTGAGATGATCGGTCGGGAAAACGACAATGAGCAGTTCTTC. This codes for CASSEMIGRENDNEQFF.

The V call is TRBV28, the J call TRBJ1-5, with a tentative D call TRBD1 (6 bases). Germline V gene sequence: CDR1 MDHEN, CDR2 SYDVKM. Trimming left V 6 bases short and J 9 bases short, with 24 bases between. The CDR3 spans 16 residues. In DNA, the CDR3 is TGTGCCAGCAGATACACCGACCGGGGGGCTTTGTGGCCCCAGCATTTT. Amino acid sequence: CASRYTDRGALWPQHF.

The rearrangement joins TRBV6-7 to TRBJ1-2, with 8 bases matching TRBD1. TRBV6-7 qualifies as an ORF whose function is uncertain. V lost 2 bases to trimming and J lost 4 bases; unmatched junction nucleotides: 9. There are 16 residues in the CDR3. The CDR3 sequence: CASSYPPGQGGYGYTF. The CDR3 nucleotides are TGTGCCAGCAGTTACCCGCCCGGACAGGGCGGCTATGGCTACACCTTC.

The J gene is TRBJ1-1, the V gene TRBV4-2; TRBD1 might be the D (5 bases). CDR1 LGHNA and CDR2 YNFKEQ come from the germline V gene. The CDR3 is made up of 11 amino acids. V dropped 5 bases and J dropped 7 bases, with 8 bases sitting between them. CDR3 in DNA: TGTGCCAGCAGCTCAACAGGTGAAGCTTTCTTT. Translated, it gives CASSSTGEAFF.

This sequence joins TRBV27 and TRBJ2-1, with 8 bases lining up with TRBD2. The CDR3 length is 14 residues. V gave up 7 bases and J gave up 4 bases; unmatched junction bases: 6. In germline, CDR1 is MNHEY, CDR2 SMNVEV (reference sequence). CDR3 region: CASTVAGSYNEQFF. Written as DNA, the CDR3 is TGTGCCAGCACCGTAGCGGGATCTTACAATGAGCAGTTCTTC.